The 2 T cell receptor beta chains below come from one sample, sequenced in a study of T-cell reconstitution after alpha-beta-depleted transplantation in children. A library of TCRbeta sequences, prepared with unique molecular identifiers, was generated. MiXCR was run by TCRdb on the PCR reads, yielding one entry per CDR3 protein. The data hold about 580,000 distinct CDR3 sequences, with about 21% observed a single time. The sequencing used PBMCs, mostly from graft donor cells, collected 360 days after TCRalphabeta/CD19-depleted stem cell transplant. The receptors here all came from a boy under two years old who had a stem cell transplant for acute myeloid leukemia, so the T cells may come from the graft donor.

This chain links TRBV6-2 or TRBV6-3 with TRBJ2-1; 12 bases line up with TRBD2. With 0 bases clipped from V and 8 bases from J, the junction kept 5 bases outside the gene matches. Germline V lookup: CDR1 MNHEY, CDR2 SVGEGT. The CDR3 sequence is 16 residues long. This chain's CDR3 is CASSYSLAGGIHEQFF. CDR3 sequence (DNA): TGTGCCAGCAGTTACTCTCTAGCGGGGGGGATACATGAGCAGTTCTTC.

The chain carries TRBV7-2 and TRBJ2-4, with TRBD1 identical over 10 bases. Germline assignment: CDR1 SGHTA and CDR2 FQGNSA. V gave up 3 bases and J gave up 6 bases; unmatched junction bases: 8. The CDR3 runs 16 residues. CDR3 bases: TGTGCCAGCAGCTTTCCCGGGACAGGGGAAGGAAACATTCAGTACTTC. Encoded protein: CASSFPGTGEGNIQYF.